These 26 T cell receptor beta chains came from one sample sequenced in a study of T cells after yellow fever vaccination. MiXCR, applied by TCRdb to the 5' RACE reads, yields one record per CDR3 protein. This sample has 250,000 to 400,000 distinct CDR3 sequences; around 4.3% occur once, and the top ten carry roughly a fifth. The sample consisted of PBMCs, taken 15 days after the yellow fever booster vaccination. All receptors derive from a man between 18 and 35 years old who received the YFV17D yellow fever vaccine.

This clonotype was recorded many times. This sequence joins TRBV12-3 or TRBV12-4 and TRBJ2-1; a possible D gene is TRBD2 (6 bases). The CDR3 is 14 residues long. V was clipped by 6 bases and J by 8 bases, with 17 bases between them. The CDR3 protein is CASREDGTHDEQFF. The CDR3 region has the DNA TGTGCCAGCAGGGAGGACGGGACTCACGATGAGCAGTTCTTC.

The sample holds many counts of this clonotype. The V call is TRBV11-2, the J call TRBJ1-2, with 9 bases that match TRBD1. Germline V gives CDR1 SGHAT, CDR2 FQNNGV. Losses at the gene ends were 5 bases for V and 6 bases for J; bases not matched to a gene: 7. The CDR3 contains 14 residues. The DNA of the CDR3 is TGTGCCAGCAGCGTCGGGGGGACAGGGAATGGCTACACCTTC. Translated: CASSVGGTGNGYTF.

This clonotype was seen a handful of times. CDR3 DNA sequence: TGTGCCAGCAGCTTTACCGACAGGGGCAACCTGAGGAGCGGCTACACCTTC. This translates into CASSFTDRGNLRSGYTF. V is TRBV14 and J is TRBJ1-2; the match to TRBD1 covers 8 bases. The CDR3 runs to 17 residues. With V trimmed by 5 bases and J by 8 bases, 19 bases remained unmatched. The germline V gene encodes CDR1 SGHDN and CDR2 FVKESK. The full variable domain, completed using reference TRBV14 and TRBJ1-2, is EAGVTQFPSHSVIEKGQTVTLRCDPISGHDNLYWYRRVMGKEIKFLLHFVKESKQDESGMPNNRFLAERTGGTYSTLKVQPAELEDSGVYFCASSFTDRGNLRSGYTFGSGTRLTVV.

As for this clonotype: Given a much more abundant clone one base away, this may be a read error. The rearrangement uses TRBV18 and TRBJ2-7; weak D call: TRBD1 (6 bases). Looked up from germline, CDR1 is KGHSH and CDR2 is LQKENI. The CDR3 loop spans 13 amino acids. The V and J ends lost 2 bases and 6 bases respectively, with 11 bases between them. For the CDR3, the DNA is TGTGCCAGCTCACCAGTCAGGGGTGTCGAGCAGTACTTC. Residues: CASSPVRGVEQYF. The full variable domain, its missing parts supplied by reference TRBV18 and TRBJ2-7, is NAGVMQNPRHLVRRRGQEARLRCSPMKGHSHVYWYRQLPEEGLKFMVYLQKENIIDESGMPKERFSAEFPKEGPSILRIQQVVRGDSAAYFCASSPVRGVEQYFGPGTRLTVT.

The sample holds many counts of this clonotype. The chain links TRBV20-1 to TRBJ2-7; 8 positions match TRBD1. J gave up 6 bases and V 6 bases, and 4 bases lay outside the gene matches. There are 11 residues in the CDR3. CDR1 is DFQATT and CDR2 is SNEGSKA in the germline V gene (reference sequence). The CDR3 loop is CSARTGPEQYV. The CDR3 bases are TGCAGTGCGAGGACAGGGCCCGAGCAGTACGTC.

This clonotype was picked up many times. The chain joins TRBV6-1 to TRBJ2-7; D gene uncertain. The CDR3 loop spans 12 amino acids. The V end was cut by 0 bases, the J end by 6 bases, with 6 bases between. Germline lookup yields CDR1 MNHNS and CDR2 SASEGT. The CDR3 nucleotides are TGTGCCAGCAGTGAAGCGGTGCCCGAGCAGTACGTC. Translated, it gives CASSEAVPEQYV.

This clonotype was seen many times. J is TRBJ2-2 and V is TRBV7-2; D gene uncertain. CDR1 and CDR2 from the germline V gene are SGHTA and FQGNSA. The CDR3 contains 14 residues. Trimming took off 3 bases at V and 1 base at J, with 6 bases between the two ends. Here the CDR3 DNA reads TGTGCCAGCAGCTTCCGTCTGAACACCGGGGAGCTGTTTTTT. Its protein is CASSFRLNTGELFF.

Ten or more counts support this clonotype. This rearrangement joins TRBV20-1 to TRBJ1-6; 7 bases map to TRBD1. The germline V gene has CDR1 DFQATT and CDR2 SNEGSKA (reference sequence). This CDR3 contains 16 residues. The ends lost 0 bases at V and 9 bases at J; junction bases unmatched: 11. The chain's CDR3 is CSARDVIRDSFSPLHF. CDR3 DNA sequence: TGCAGTGCTAGAGATGTGATCCGGGACAGCTTTTCACCCCTCCACTTT.

This clonotype was counted a few times. V gene TRBV7-3 combines with J gene TRBJ2-2; possible D gene TRBD1, 5 bases. CDR3 length: 15 residues. The germline V gene encodes CDR1 SGHTA and CDR2 FQGTGA. V was trimmed by 0 bases and J by 4 bases, leaving 9 bases between them. CDR3 sequence (DNA): TGTGCCAGCAGCTTAACAGGGGCGAGCACCGGGGAGCTGTTTTTT. Encoded protein: CASSLTGASTGELFF.

This clonotype was seen a few times. V and J are TRBV7-9 and TRBJ1-4; 7 bases fit TRBD1. Germline CDR1 reads SEHNR; CDR2 reads FQNEAQ (reference sequence). Germline trimming cut 1 base from V and 8 bases from J; bases unmatched to any gene: 1. The CDR3 runs 13 residues. The CDR3 loop is CASSLETGEKLFF. CDR3 in DNA: TGTGCCAGCAGCTTAGAGACAGGGGAAAAACTGTTTTTT. Combining the CDR3 with reference TRBV7-9 and TRBJ1-4 gives the whole variable domain DTGVSQNPRHKITKRGQNVTFRCDPISEHNRLYWYRQTLGQGPEFLTYFQNEAQLEKSRLLSDRFSAERPKGSFSTLEIQRTEQGDSAMYLCASSLETGEKLFFGSGTQLSVL.

This clonotype was counted many times. The genes are TRBV27 and TRBJ2-1; possible D gene TRBD2, 5 bases. The CDR3 is made up of 16 amino acids. Trimming took 5 bases from V and 7 from J, leaving 21 bases between them. The germline V gene has CDR1 MNHEY and CDR2 SMNVEV (reference sequence). CDR3 amino acids: CASSHHGGRGWNEQFF. In DNA form, the CDR3 reads TGTGCCAGCAGTCATCACGGAGGACGGGGTTGGAATGAGCAGTTCTTC.

CDR3 protein: CSAREWGLVQPQHF. The CDR3 DNA reads as TGCAGTGCTAGAGAGTGGGGGCTAGTTCAGCCCCAGCATTTT. The chain employs TRBV20-1 and TRBJ1-5, with D tentatively TRBD1 (6 bases). The CDR3 runs 14 residues. Germline values: CDR1 DFQATT, CDR2 SNEGSKA (reference sequence). V dropped 0 bases and J dropped 6 bases, with 12 bases sitting between them.

This clonotype was found a few times. The chain is built from TRBV5-1 and TRBJ1-2; no definite D call. Germline V gene data show CDR1 as SGHRS and CDR2 as YFSETQ. Trimming cost V 1 base and J 8 bases, with 18 bases left between them. This CDR3 has 15 residues. In nucleotides, the CDR3 is TGCGCCAGCAGCTTGTTGGGTCAGGTGTACGACGGCTACACCTTC. The encoded protein is CASSLLGQVYDGYTF.

The chain links TRBV28 to TRBJ2-6; the D is unclear. Germline V gene data show CDR1 as MDHEN and CDR2 as SYDVKM. V was pared by 6 bases and J by 0 bases, with 15 bases between. This CDR3 has 17 amino acids. CDR3 in DNA: TGTGCCAGCAGGGAGACGGACGGAAGCTCTGGGGCCAACGTCCTGACTTTC. Encoded protein: CASRETDGSSGANVLTF.

This clonotype was seen many times. The chain employs TRBV12-3 or TRBV12-4 and TRBJ1-4; TRBD1 is a possible D gene (6 bases). V lost 7 bases and J lost 5, with 11 bases in between. This CDR3 spans 13 amino acids. CDR3 nucleotides: TGTGCCAGCATGGAACAGGGAAATGAAAAACTGTTTTTT. The encoded protein is CASMEQGNEKLFF.

In this sample, this clonotype turned up many times. The gene calls are TRBV7-8 and TRBJ1-2; perhaps TRBD1 as D (5 bases). The V gene's germline CDR1 is SGHVS and CDR2 FQNEAQ. With 2 bases removed from V and 4 bases from J, the gap between germline ends came to 11 bases. This CDR3 is 14 amino acids long. CDR3 nucleotide sequence: TGTGCCAGCAGCTTAAGGGACTCATTCTATGGCTACACCTTC. Its translation is CASSLRDSFYGYTF.

V gene TRBV6-2 or TRBV6-3 combines with J gene TRBJ2-1; the D is unclear. Germline V lookup: CDR1 MNHEY, CDR2 SVGEGT. Trimming left V 2 bases short and J 4 bases short, with 6 bases between. This CDR3 has 13 residues. CDR3 amino acids: CASSYREYNEQFF. The DNA of the CDR3 is TGTGCCAGCAGTTACAGAGAATACAATGAGCAGTTCTTC.

The rearrangement uses TRBV6-6 and TRBJ2-7; D remains ambiguous. This CDR3 has 16 residues. Trimming left V 0 bases short and J 4 bases short, with 16 bases between. CDR1 is MNHNY, CDR2 SVGAGI, per germline (reference sequence). The CDR3 DNA reads TGTGCCAGCAGTTACTCCCCCCAAATTACGTCGTACGAGCAGTACTTC. It is translated as CASSYSPQITSYEQYF.

This clonotype was found a few times. This chain uses TRBV30 with TRBJ2-2; 7 bases line up with TRBD1. The germline CDR1 and CDR2 sequences are GTSNPN and SVGIG (reference sequence). The CDR3 has 17 amino acids. Germline trimming cut 0 bases from V and 5 bases from J; bases unmatched to any gene: 12. CDR3 nucleotides: TGTGCCTGGAGTGTGCGACAGGGAATTTACCGAACCGGGGAGCTGTTTTTT. This codes for CAWSVRQGIYRTGELFF.

The sample holds many counts of this clonotype. V is TRBV7-9 and J is TRBJ1-4; D ambiguous. The length of the CDR3 is 11 residues. Germline CDR1 is SEHNR and CDR2 is FQNEAQ (reference sequence). V was shortened by 5 bases and J by 6 bases, with 4 bases between the two germline ends. The DNA for the CDR3 is TGTGCCAGCAGCACCCATGAAAAACTGTTTTTT. It codes for CASSTHEKLFF. The full variable domain, completed using reference TRBV7-9 and TRBJ1-4, is DTGVSQNPRHKITKRGQNVTFRCDPISEHNRLYWYRQTLGQGPEFLTYFQNEAQLEKSRLLSDRFSAERPKGSFSTLEIQRTEQGDSAMYLCASSTHEKLFFGSGTQLSVL.

This clonotype was detected many times. J is TRBJ1-2 and V is TRBV4-3, with a tentative D call TRBD1 (5 bases). Trimming removed 3 bases from V and 4 bases from J, with 12 bases in between. This CDR3 is 14 amino acids long. CDR1 is LGHNA, CDR2 YSLEER, per germline. In nucleotides, the CDR3 is TGCGCCAGCAGCCAGCGGGACGGTGTCTATGGCTACACCTTC. Amino acid sequence: CASSQRDGVYGYTF.

This clonotype came up a few times. The chain employs TRBV10-3 and TRBJ2-6; tentatively, D is TRBD2 (5 bases). The CDR3 covers 17 residues. Germline assignment: CDR1 ENHRY and CDR2 SYGVKD. Trimming removed 10 bases at V and 3 bases at J, with 22 bases between. CDR3 amino acids: CATLNGIKVGGANVLTF. CDR3 nucleotides: TGTGCCACTTTAAACGGGATAAAAGTTGGTGGGGCCAACGTCCTGACTTTC.

This clonotype turned up a few times. J is TRBJ2-7 and V is TRBV7-9; 11 bases match TRBD1. J was trimmed by 3 bases and V by 4 bases; bases with no gene match: 5. There are 15 residues in the CDR3. Germline values: CDR1 SEHNR, CDR2 FQNEAQ (reference sequence). The CDR3 loop is CASSSGQGVNYEQYF. The CDR3 nucleotides read TGTGCCAGCAGCTCGGGACAGGGGGTAAACTACGAGCAGTACTTC.

This clonotype has ten or more counts. Here the CDR3 reads CASSHVLAGELFF. CDR3 nucleotide sequence: TGTGCCAGCAGCCACGTCCTTGCCGGGGAGCTGTTTTTT. V usage is TRBV7-9 and J usage is TRBJ2-2; no firm D call. CDR3 length: 13 residues. Germline V CDR1 and CDR2: SEHNR, FQNEAQ (reference sequence). Trimming took off 5 bases at V and 6 bases at J, with 10 bases between the two ends.

V and J are TRBV4-3 and TRBJ2-4; D is ambiguous. Germline values: CDR1 LGHNA, CDR2 YSLEER. The CDR3 spans 14 residues. The V and J ends lost 0 bases and 8 bases respectively, with 11 bases between them. CDR3 protein: CASSQEETRDIQYF. The CDR3, as DNA: TGCGCCAGCAGCCAAGAAGAGACCCGGGACATTCAGTACTTC.

V usage is TRBV5-1 and J usage is TRBJ2-2; the match to TRBD2 covers 9 bases. The CDR3 length is 17 residues. CDR1 SGHRS and CDR2 YFSETQ come from the germline V gene. With V trimmed by 5 bases and J by 6 bases, 14 bases remained unmatched. CDR3 region: CASRRQPETSGAGELFF. The CDR3 DNA reads as TGCGCCAGCAGGCGCCAACCGGAGACTAGCGGTGCCGGGGAGCTGTTTTTT. Variable domain in full (rest from reference TRBV5-1 and TRBJ2-2): KAGVTQTPRYLIKTRGQQVTLSCSPISGHRSVSWYQQTPGQGLQFLFEYFSETQRNKGNFPGRFSGRQFSNSRSEMNVSTLELGDSALYLCASRRQPETSGAGELFFGEGSRLTVL.